This T cell receptor beta chain is from a study of beta chain features in type 1 diabetes. Findings and caveats of the study: Whether TCRB rearrangement is influenced by HLA type was left unresolved in this analysis. High TCR expression in some cells could lead to their over-representation in cDNA sequencing.

Expressed TCRB transcripts were sequenced because the isolated RNA had all been reverse transcribed beforehand. The method was immunoSEQ multiplex PCR; TCRdb's version includes in-frame clones alone and lacks a portion of them. The sample lists some 150,000 clones; 10% were seen once. In regard to this clone: The antigen remains unidentified.

CDR1 and CDR2 (germline): KGHSH, LQKENI. Trimming took 3 bases from V and 2 from J; bases not matched to a gene: 4. The CDR3 is 15 residues long. Sequenced sample: naive CD4+ T cells from blood. The gene calls are TRBV18 and TRBJ1-5; TRBD1 agrees at 7 bases. This clonotype was sampled from a young man in good health. In nucleotides, the CDR3 is TGTGCCAGCTCACCGCAGACAGGGCGCAATCAGCCCCAGCATTTT. Encoded protein: CASSPQTGRNQPQHF.